Shown below are 24 T cell receptor beta chains from a single sample sequenced in a study of T cells in Graves' hyperthyroidism and ophthalmopathy. From RNA transcripts, TCR beta CDR3 regions were amplified. HTBI primers drove first-round RT-PCR of the TCR CDR3. One entry per CDR3 protein, called by TCRdb with MiXCR from the multiplex PCR reads. This sample has a few hundred thousand distinct CDR3 sequences, with 20% to 25% found just once. The specimen was blood. Receptors originate from a man aged 45 to 65 with Graves' hyperthyroidism.

The V call is TRBV19, the J call TRBJ2-7; 7 bases match TRBD1. V gave up 7 bases and J gave up 3 bases; unmatched junction bases: 12. CDR3 length: 15 residues. CDR1 and CDR2 (germline): LNHDA, SQIVND (reference sequence). CDR3 sequence (DNA): TGTGCCAGTACCCGGGACAGAGGAAGAAACTACGAGCAGTACTTC. This sequence encodes CASTRDRGRNYEQYF.

This CDR3 reads CASSLIGTGKGSYEQYF. CDR3 nucleotide sequence: TGCGCCAGCAGCTTGATAGGGACAGGGAAGGGATCCTACGAGCAGTACTTC. The chain employs TRBV5-1 and TRBJ2-7; 9 nucleotides agree with TRBD1. From germline, CDR1 is SGHRS and CDR2 YFSETQ. This CDR3 has 17 amino acids. The ends lost 1 base at V and 1 base at J; junction bases unmatched: 9.

This rearrangement joins TRBV10-2 to TRBJ2-2; D may be TRBD1 (5 bases). Between the trimmed V and J ends, which lost 8 bases and 0 bases, there was a span of 19 bases. The germline CDR1 and CDR2 sequences are WSHSY and SAAADI. The CDR3 sequence is 17 residues long. CDR3 loop: CASCRQQGVSNTGELFF. Here the CDR3 DNA reads TGCGCCAGCTGTCGGCAGCAAGGGGTTTCGAACACCGGGGAGCTGTTTTTT.

Worth noting for this clonotype: A junction end diverges from the germline sequence, so it may reflect a read error. V is TRBV18 and J is TRBJ2-5; D is unclear. This CDR3 has 12 residues. Germline values: CDR1 KGHSH, CDR2 LQKENI. CDR3 amino acids: CARSPEKETQYF. CDR3 DNA: TGTGCCAGGTCACCAGAGAAAGAGACCCAGTACTTC.

About this clonotype: This may stem from a read error, because a much larger clone lies one nucleotide away. The chain is built from TRBV7-2 and TRBJ2-5; 8 bases are shared with TRBD2. This CDR3 has 14 amino acids. Unmatched junction bases numbered 6, after V lost 5 bases and J lost 4 bases. CDR1 and CDR2 from the germline V gene are SGHTA and FQGNSA. This CDR3 reads CASSPELAAETQYF. The CDR3 region has the DNA TGTGCCAGCAGCCCGGAACTAGCGGCAGAGACCCAGTACTTC.

This chain links TRBV28 with TRBJ2-1; 9 bases map to TRBD1. The CDR3 has 16 residues. Germline CDR1 and CDR2: MDHEN and SYDVKM. V dropped 6 bases and J dropped 3; count of bases not matched to a gene: 9. CDR3 residues: CASSPITGGFYNEQFF. As DNA, the CDR3 is TGTGCCAGCAGCCCCATTACAGGGGGCTTCTACAATGAGCAGTTCTTC. The full variable domain, in which reference TRBV28 and TRBJ2-1 provide the parts outside the CDR3, is DVKVTQSSRYLVKRTGEKVFLECVQDMDHENMFWYRQDPGLGLRLIYFSYDVKMKEKGDIPEGYSVSREKKERFSLILESASTNQTSMYLCASSPITGGFYNEQFFGPGTRLTVL.

This chain connects TRBV7-3 to TRBJ1-6; unclear D gene. The germline CDR1 and CDR2 sequences are SGHTA and FQGTGA. Deletions cut 1 base from V and 7 bases from J, with 11 bases between. This CDR3 is built from 15 residues. CDR3 bases: TGTGCCAGCAGCTTAAACGGCCAACAGAATTCACCCCTCCACTTT. Amino acid sequence: CASSLNGQQNSPLHF.

This clonotype turned up a few times. The chain employs TRBV11-2 and TRBJ2-3, with 7 positions matching TRBD1. The CDR3 spans 15 residues. V gave up 2 bases and J gave up 3 bases; unmatched junction bases: 5. From germline, CDR1 is SGHAT and CDR2 FQNNGV. CDR3 loop: CASSLRLQGTDTQYF. As DNA, the CDR3 is TGTGCCAGCAGCTTAAGGTTACAGGGGACAGATACGCAGTATTTT.

This clonotype showed up just a few times. The chain recombines TRBV3-1 with TRBJ2-7, with a possible D match to TRBD1 (5 bases). This CDR3 region has 14 residues. Trimming took 5 bases from V and 0 from J, leaving 11 bases between them. Germline CDR1 is LGHDT and CDR2 is YNNKEL (reference sequence). The CDR3 here is CASSGRAVSYEQYF. The CDR3, as DNA: TGTGCCAGCAGCGGCAGGGCGGTCTCCTACGAGCAGTACTTC.

The chain links TRBV3-1 to TRBJ1-2, with D possibly matching TRBD1 (5 bases). Germline V CDR1 and CDR2: LGHDT, YNNKEL (reference sequence). The CDR3 is 13 residues long. Trimming shortened V by 3 bases and J by 8 bases, and 13 bases separated the two germline ends. The CDR3 protein is CASSHSTGGGYTF. The CDR3 DNA follows: TGTGCCAGCAGCCACTCCACAGGAGGCGGCTACACCTTC.

V gene TRBV11-2 combines with J gene TRBJ2-5; 12 nucleotides line up with TRBD1. The CDR3 covers 16 residues. Germline CDR1 reads SGHAT; CDR2 reads FQNNGV. With 5 bases clipped from V and 5 bases from J, the junction kept 9 bases outside the gene matches. This chain's CDR3 is CASSIRDRGLVETQYF. Written as DNA, the CDR3 is TGTGCCAGCAGCATCCGGGACAGGGGGCTAGTTGAGACCCAGTACTTC. The full variable domain, with the rest looked up from reference TRBV11-2 and TRBJ2-5, is EAGVAQSPRYKIIEKRQSVAFWCNPISGHATLYWYQQILGQGPKLLIQFQNNGVVDDSQLPKDRFSAERLKGVDSTLKIQPAKLEDSAVYLCASSIRDRGLVETQYFGPGTRLLVL.

The chain links TRBV7-9 to TRBJ2-1; D is possibly TRBD1 (5 bases). Germline V CDR1 and CDR2: SEHNR, FQNEAQ (reference sequence). This CDR3 has 14 amino acids. Trimming pared 3 bases from V and 7 bases from J, leaving 13 bases between. For the CDR3, the DNA is TGTGCCAGCAGCTTTACGGGCAGGGCGAATGAGCAGTTCTTC. Encoded protein: CASSFTGRANEQFF.

This clonotype has a handful of counts. This chain uses TRBV19 with TRBJ1-2, with D maybe TRBD1 (6 bases). The germline CDR1 and CDR2 sequences are LNHDA and SQIVND (reference sequence). Trimming removed 7 bases at V and 1 base at J, with 13 bases between. This CDR3 region has 14 residues. The CDR3 nucleotides read TGTGCCAGTAACCCAAGGACAGTTAACTATGGCTACACCTTC. It encodes CASNPRTVNYGYTF.

V and J are TRBV9 and TRBJ2-5, with 10 nucleotides matching TRBD2. V dropped 0 bases and J dropped 5; count of bases not matched to a gene: 7. The CDR3 runs to 16 residues. CDR1 is SGDLS and CDR2 is YYNGEE in the germline V gene. CDR3 sequence: CASSVGPSGRGETQYF. The CDR3 nucleotides read TGTGCCAGCAGCGTAGGTCCTAGCGGGAGAGGGGAGACCCAGTACTTC.

The chain is built from TRBV6-5 and TRBJ2-7; 9 bases map to TRBD2. This CDR3 is built from 16 residues. The germline CDR1 and CDR2 sequences are MNHEY and SVGAGI. Germline trimming cut 2 bases from V and 6 bases from J; bases unmatched to any gene: 11. The chain's CDR3 is CASSYVSGLASGEQYF. CDR3 sequence (DNA): TGTGCCAGCAGTTACGTTTCGGGACTAGCTTCTGGCGAGCAGTACTTC.

This clonotype appeared a few times. The V gene is TRBV11-2, the J gene TRBJ2-2; TRBD2 matches 11 bases. CDR3 length: 17 residues. Per the germline V gene, CDR1 is SGHAT and CDR2 is FQNNGV. V was pared by 5 bases and J by 2 bases, with 7 bases of the junction left unmatched. CDR3 sequence: CASSDLSGRANTGELFF. CDR3 sequence (DNA): TGTGCCAGCAGCGACCTTAGCGGGAGGGCCAACACCGGGGAGCTGTTTTTT.

V usage is TRBV20-1 and J usage is TRBJ1-5, with D perhaps matching TRBD1 (6 bases). Trimming left V 3 bases short and J 8 bases short, with 14 bases between. Germline CDR1 DFQATT, CDR2 SNEGSKA (reference sequence). CDR3 length equals 13 residues. The CDR3 region is CSASGGGTEPQHF. The DNA for the CDR3 is TGCAGTGCTAGTGGCGGGGGCACAGAGCCCCAGCATTTT.

In its sample, this clonotype was seen a few times. This chain joins TRBV7-9 and TRBJ2-5, with a possible D match to TRBD2 (6 bases). V was cut by 1 base and J by 2 bases, with 14 bases left in between. This CDR3 is 16 amino acids long. The germline gives CDR1 SEHNR, CDR2 FQNEAQ (reference sequence). The CDR3 is CASSLVLGGNQETQYF. In DNA, the CDR3 is TGTGCCAGCAGCTTAGTACTCGGAGGGAATCAAGAGACCCAGTACTTC. The whole variable domain, remainder taken from reference TRBV7-9 and TRBJ2-5, is DTGVSQNPRHKITKRGQNVTFRCDPISEHNRLYWYRQTLGQGPEFLTYFQNEAQLEKSRLLSDRFSAERPKGSFSTLEIQRTEQGDSAMYLCASSLVLGGNQETQYFGPGTRLLVL.

This clonotype was picked up one time. The chain is built from TRBV27 and TRBJ1-1; D is perhaps TRBD1 (6 bases). The CDR3 loop spans 12 amino acids. Deletions cut 11 bases from V and 4 bases from J, with 14 bases between. CDR1 is MNHEY and CDR2 is SMNVEV in the germline V gene (reference sequence). The CDR3 DNA reads as TGTGCCCGCCTTCCAGGGGTCACTGAAGCTTTCTTT. Residues: CARLPGVTEAFF.

The rearrangement links TRBV6-1 to TRBJ2-5; 8 bases align to TRBD2. The junction had 12 bases not matched to a gene; V was cut back by 4 bases and J by 5 bases. Germline CDR1 and CDR2: MNHNS and SASEGT. This CDR3 contains 16 residues. CDR3 sequence (DNA): TGTGCCAGCAGTGCCCTAACGGGAGGGAGTTTGGAGACCCAGTACTTC. Translated, it gives CASSALTGGSLETQYF.

This clonotype was found many times. The J gene is TRBJ2-5, the V gene TRBV11-2, with 8 bases fitting TRBD1. The CDR3 covers 13 residues. Germline CDR1 and CDR2: SGHAT and FQNNGV. J gave up 3 bases and V 4 bases, and 1 base lay outside the gene matches. The CDR3, as DNA: TGTGCCAGCAGCTCGGACAGGGAAGAGACCCAGTACTTC. The encoded protein is CASSSDREETQYF.

This clonotype was observed a few times. The chain is built from TRBV11-2 and TRBJ1-1, with D perhaps matching TRBD1 (5 bases). Per germline, CDR1 SGHAT and CDR2 FQNNGV. Trimming left V 5 bases short and J 6 bases short, with 13 bases between. This CDR3 comprises 13 residues. The CDR3 DNA reads as TGTGCCAGCAGCCCAGGGAGGGGCCCTGAAGCTTTCTTT. Translated: CASSPGRGPEAFF.

The chain joins TRBV6-1 to TRBJ1-2; D ambiguous. The length of the CDR3 is 13 residues. V was pared by 0 bases and J by 4 bases, with 6 bases between. Germline V gene data show CDR1 as MNHNS and CDR2 as SASEGT. CDR3 in DNA: TGTGCCAGCAGTGAAGCCGACATCTATGGCTACACCTTC. This sequence encodes CASSEADIYGYTF.

This clonotype has only a few counts. The chain uses TRBV5-5 and TRBJ1-2, with unresolved D. The CDR3 is 15 amino acids. The germline V gene encodes CDR1 SGHKS and CDR2 YYEKEE (reference sequence). With 1 base removed from V and 4 bases from J, the gap between germline ends came to 14 bases. CDR3 protein: CASSLTQGSFYGYTF. The CDR3 nucleotides read TGTGCCAGCAGCTTGACCCAAGGAAGCTTCTATGGCTACACCTTC.